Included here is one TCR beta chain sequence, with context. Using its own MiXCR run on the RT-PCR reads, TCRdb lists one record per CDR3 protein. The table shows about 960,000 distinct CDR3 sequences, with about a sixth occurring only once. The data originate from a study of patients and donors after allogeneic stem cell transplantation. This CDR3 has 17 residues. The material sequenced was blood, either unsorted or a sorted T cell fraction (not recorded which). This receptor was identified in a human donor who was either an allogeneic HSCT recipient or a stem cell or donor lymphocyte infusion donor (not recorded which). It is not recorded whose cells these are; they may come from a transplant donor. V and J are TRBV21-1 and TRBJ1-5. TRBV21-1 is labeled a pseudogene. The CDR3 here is CASSKRATFFPNQPQHF. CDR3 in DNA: TGTGCCAGCAGCAAAAGGGCCACGTTTTTCCCGAATCAGCCCCAGCATTTT.